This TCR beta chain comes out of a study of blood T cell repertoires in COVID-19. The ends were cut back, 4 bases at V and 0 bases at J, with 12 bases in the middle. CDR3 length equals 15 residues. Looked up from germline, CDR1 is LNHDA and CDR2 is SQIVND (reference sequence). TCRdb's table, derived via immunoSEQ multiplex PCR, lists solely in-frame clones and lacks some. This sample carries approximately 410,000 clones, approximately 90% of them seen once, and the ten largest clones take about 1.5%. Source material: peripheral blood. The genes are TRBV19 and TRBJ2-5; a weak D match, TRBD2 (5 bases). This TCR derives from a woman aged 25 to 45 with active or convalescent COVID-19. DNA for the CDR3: TGTGCCAGTAGTAGTGGGAGTCTATACCAAGAGACCCAGTACTTC. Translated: CASSSGSLYQETQYF. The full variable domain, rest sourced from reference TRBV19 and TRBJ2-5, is DGGITQSPKYLFRKEGQNVTLSCEQNLNHDAMYWYRQDPGQGLRLIYYSQIVNDFQKGDIAEGYSVSREKKESFPLTVTSAQKNPTAFYLCASSSGSLYQETQYFGPGTRLLVL.